The present T cell receptor beta chain was sequenced within a study of glioma-infiltrating T cells after dendritic cell vaccination. Whole-study context: Autologous tumor lysate was loaded overnight onto monocyte-derived dendritic cells grown approximately 7 days with IL-4 and GM-CSF.

Produced via immunoSEQ multiplex PCR; TCRdb's table is partial and in-frame only. The table shows more than 85,000 clones, with more than 75% occurring only once. Germline V gives CDR1 KGHSH, CDR2 LQKENI. CDR3 length equals 15 residues. The ends were cut back, 4 bases at V and 1 base at J, with 12 bases in the middle. This sequence originates from a human donor with glioblastoma. This chain connects TRBV18 to TRBJ2-3, with no clear D. This specimen consisted of blood, obtained before dendritic cell vaccination. The CDR3 here is CASSLGLEGTDTQYF. CDR3 bases: TGTGCCAGCTCACTCGGGTTAGAAGGCACAGATACGCAGTATTTT.